This T cell receptor (beta chain) emerged from a study of vaccination effects on CD4 cells after COVID-19 (dated by TCRdb to between 2022 and 2023). In the study overall: Post-vaccine samples across the study were collected a median of 72 days after the second dose, with a range of 14 to 241. The Oncomine TCR Beta short-read assay on an Illumina iSeq 100 was used to sequence cultures from other donors in the study. In both COVID-19 convalescent patients and infection-naive vaccine recipients, the study compared SARS-CoV-2 spike-specific CD4+ TCR repertoires from before mRNA vaccination with those from after it. A total of 10 COVID-19 convalescent patients and a handful of SARS-CoV-2-naive healthy vaccine recipients were included in the full study.

In the ViraFEST assay, PBMC were stimulated with viral peptide pools, and TCR sequencing was then used to find antigen-specific CD4+ T cell clonotypes based on their expansion. After about 9 days of culture, CD4+ T cells were isolated with the EasySep CD4+ T cell isolation kit. Each participant got two doses of an mRNA SARS-CoV-2 vaccine, either BNT162b2 or mRNA-1273. The absence of prior SARS-CoV-2 infection in healthy vaccine recipients was confirmed by negative nucleocapsid antibodies before and after vaccination. Two million PBMC per well were cultured in IMDM with 5% human AB serum, 10 IU/ml IL-2 and gentamicin, plus 10 ug/ml peptides. Half of the culture medium was replaced with fresh IL-2-containing medium on days 3 and 7. Unless noted otherwise, every peptide stimulation condition was cultured in triplicate wells. PBMC were separated from whole blood using Ficoll-Paque Plus gradient centrifugation and were then either cryopreserved at -140C or used fresh. The spike proteins of SARS-CoV-2 and of the common cold coronaviruses HCoV-NL63, HCoV-OC43 and HCoV-229E were spanned by overlapping peptide pools. The QIAamp micro DNA kit was used to extract genomic DNA from the cultured CD4+ T cells.

What the work shows at the level of the full study, not this receptor alone: At late post-vaccination timepoints, both infection-induced and vaccine-induced clones showed marked clonal contraction, consistent with waning T cell responses. Only a small number of convalescent patients were included, and no early post-infection timepoints were available, which limited the study. Among healthy vaccine recipients, nearly all vaccine-induced clones were SARS-CoV-2 mono-reactive, and just 1 of 255 was cross-reactive with common cold coronaviruses.

The library relied on the immunoSEQ multiplex PCR assay. DNA from the CD4+ T cells that had been cultured and isolated underwent TCR beta CDR3 sequencing. The paper's processing steps were these. Non-productive TCR sequences were discarded, and reads were trimmed to the CDR3 region, with only CDR3s of 7 or more amino acids retained. Antigen-specific clonotypes were identified with the MANAFEST web app by comparing expansion in peptide wells against reference cultures. For clones to be considered positive, expansion at FDR<0.05 versus reference and all other wells, an odds ratio above 5, and a frequency above 0.1% in two replicate wells were required. A clonotype was called cross-reactive if it was significantly expanded both in SARS-CoV-2 spike wells and in at least one common cold coronavirus spike condition. CDR3 similarity was assessed by Levenshtein distance using the stringdist R package, and unrooted trees were constructed with ape in R 3.6.1. TCRdb mirrors the immuneACCESS table, restricted to in-frame sequences. Some clones are absent from its copies; in checked studies, under half trace to an unresolved V gene, and the reason for the others is unknown. That table supplies the V and J calls and clone size; D and trimming were determined from the DNA. The sample yields over 50,000 clones; about three quarters were counted once. The top ten constitute roughly 1.2% of the sample.

Ends trimmed: V by 4 bases, J by 0 bases; bases unmatched to a gene: 3. The germline V gene supplies CDR1 KGHSH and CDR2 LQKENI. Counted from cysteine to phenylalanine, this CDR3 has 15 amino acids. The sequence is cut down to CDR3 DNA, 45 bases in frame from base 1. Worth noting for this clone: What antigen it recognizes has not been identified. No quality values exist for individual bases; no much larger clone is one base distant.

The specimen was CD4+ T cells from PBMCs cultured with HCoV-229E spike peptides, collected after COVID-19 vaccination. According to the study, the label for this sample's cell subset or site signals: HCoV-229E spike overlapping peptide pool stimulation. This TCR derives from a human donor who received a COVID-19 vaccine. This receptor chain uses TRBV18 and TRBJ1-5; 7 middle bases align to TRBD1. At the DNA level, the sequence is TGTGCCAGCTCACAAGGGACAGTTAGCAATCAGCCCCAGCATTTT. This gives the protein CASSQGTVSNQPQHF.